This T cell receptor beta chain comes out of a study of cytomegalovirus exposure and HLA in healthy donors. Whole-study results and caveats: Earlier analysis found most TCR beta V segments productive about 87% or about 30% of the time. Later analysis suggested most CMV-associated TCR beta chains were HLA-restricted. CMV serostatus stood as the only immune exposure information on hand. V- and J-gene trimming in TCR beta was tied to a missense DCLRE1C variant by an analysis performed later.

Comment on this clone: Its antigen is currently unknown.

Primers: 60 Vbeta forward and 13 Jbeta reverse. This table comes from immunoSEQ multiplex PCR, and its TCRdb copy is limited to in-frame clones, with some not included. The sample includes more than 95,000 clones, 10% of them seen just once. The V end lost 6 bases, the J end lost 7 bases, and 9 bases lay between the germline ends. The CDR3 is 12 amino acids. CDR1 MDHEN and CDR2 SYDVKM come from the germline V gene. The chain couples TRBV28 to TRBJ1-4; D may be TRBD1 (6 bases). Sequencing used PBMCs. The receptor was isolated from a man aged 35-49 years in good health and CMV-seropositive. The CDR3 DNA reads TGTGCCAGCAGCACGGACAGTGAAAAACTGTTTTTT. It encodes CASSTDSEKLFF.